This TCR beta chain was retrieved from a study of human T cells and chemical hapten exposure. Study-wide context: Skin on the upper inner arm, approximately 2 cm by approximately 2 cm in size, was sensitized with 2% DPC. Points from the study as a whole: Because they had alopecia, donors may respond immunologically unlike healthy people.

CDR1 and CDR2 from the germline V gene are MNHEY and SVGAGI. The CDR3 runs to 14 residues. V lost 8 bases to trimming and J lost 5 bases, with 18 bases between them. MiXCR was run by TCRdb on the RACE reads, yielding one entry per CDR3 protein. The repertoire has approximately 350,000 distinct CDR3 sequences, under 8% of them found once; the top ten carry roughly 8%. Notes on this clonotype: The antigen is unknown.

The time point was: patch test 1, 2 weeks after DPC sensitization. Noted treatment: therapeutic diphenylcyclopropenone sensitization with weekly scalp DPC. The starting material was whole blood, obtained in connection with sensitization to the hapten diphenylcyclopropenone (DPC). V usage is TRBV6-5 and J usage is TRBJ1-2; no clear D. The sequence came from a woman younger than 30 with alopecia areata. Some clones in this sample may be carry-over from other donors' samples. CDR3 sequence: CASSFRSVLYGYTF. In DNA form, the CDR3 reads TGTGCCAGCTCTTTCCGCAGCGTCCTATATGGCTACACCTTC.